These 4 T cell receptor beta chains share one sample of origin, sequenced in a study of blood T cell repertoires in COVID-19. Libraries were prepared by immunoSEQ multiplex PCR; TCRdb keeps only in-frame clonotypes and omits some of them. The table has fewer than 20,000 clones, approximately 90% seen once; the top ten hold approximately 5%. Input material: PBMCs or T cells enriched from blood (not recorded which). The receptors here all came from a woman in her 30s who had recovered from COVID-19.

The chain recombines TRBV6-6 with TRBJ2-6, with 10 bases aligning to TRBD1. The CDR3 consists of 18 residues. V shed 5 bases, J shed 0 bases, and the junction held 7 bases outside the gene matches. Germline-derived CDR1 and CDR2 are MNHNY and SVGAGI (reference sequence). The chain's CDR3 is CASSPDRGHTSGANVLTF. The CDR3 nucleotides are TGTGCCAGCAGTCCCGACAGGGGGCACACCTCTGGGGCCAACGTCCTGACTTTC.

This clone came up once. J is TRBJ2-7 and V is TRBV24-1, with D perhaps matching TRBD1 (5 bases). The CDR3 has 14 residues. The V gene lost 3 bases and the J gene lost 6 bases, with 14 bases spanning the gap. From germline, CDR1 is KGHDR and CDR2 SFDVKD. The CDR3 sequence is CATSDGQGYGEQYF. As DNA, the CDR3 is TGTGCCACCAGTGATGGGCAGGGTTATGGCGAGCAGTACTTC.

The V call is TRBV11-1, the J call TRBJ2-1, with a tentative D call TRBD2 (7 bases). This CDR3 is built from 14 residues. Per the germline V gene, CDR1 is SGHAT and CDR2 is FQDESV (reference sequence). V lost 2 bases to trimming and J lost 12 bases, with 17 bases between them. The CDR3, as DNA: TGTGCCAGCAGCTTAAGTAAAGGGGGACTAAGGCAGTTCTTC. This gives the protein CASSLSKGGLRQFF. Supplemented by reference TRBV11-1 and TRBJ2-1, the full variable domain reads EAEVAQSPRYKITEKSQAVAFWCDPISGHATLYWYRQILGQGPELLVQFQDESVVDDSQLPKDRFSAERLKGVDSTLKIQPAELGDSAMYLCASSLSKGGLRQFFGPGTRLTVL.

The DNA for the CDR3 is TGTGCCATCAGTGAGGGGGGGGAGCGGAATTCACCCCTCCACTTT. Its translation is CAISEGGERNSPLHF. This chain connects TRBV10-3 to TRBJ1-6, with a possible D match to TRBD1 (5 bases). Germline CDR1 reads ENHRY; CDR2 reads SYGVKD. V lost 2 bases and J 7 bases, leaving 12 bases between the germline ends. The CDR3 length is 15 residues.